This TCR beta chain was found in a study of cytomegalovirus exposure and HLA in healthy donors. Each donor was nominally healthy when sampled (though unrecorded immune exposures were likely). Primers for the PCR totalled 60 Vbeta and 13 Jbeta. Repertoires were generated with immunoSEQ multiplex PCR, while TCRdb's copy carries only in-frame clones and drops some. The table shows under 130,000 clones, with around 79% occurring only once. CDR1 is MGHDK, CDR2 SYGVNS, per germline. The CDR3 is 14 amino acids. V lost 3 bases, J lost 0 bases, and 9 bases lay in between. Whole-study findings and limits: Another analysis was done later, and it associated approximately 15,000 TCR beta sequences with HLA alleles at 0.05 false discovery rate.

Details on this clone: Its antigen is currently unknown.

V gene TRBV25-1 combines with J gene TRBJ2-7; D is perhaps TRBD1 (6 bases). Material for sequencing was PBMCs. The TCR originated in a man between 45 and 60 years old in good health and CMV-seropositive. In DNA form, the CDR3 reads TGTGCCAGCAGTGACAGGGGCAGCTCCTACGAGCAGTACTTC. It specifies CASSDRGSSYEQYF.